This TCR beta chain was found in a study of neurological immune-mediated disorders. Study outcomes and limitations: Expanded clones shared no identical CDR3 amino acid sequences across subjects, which suggested private TCR-beta repertoires in all groups. Multiple sclerosis, the disease with the least TCR clonal expansion, fell below healthy controls, whereas HTLV-1-associated myelopathy showed the most.

TCRdb called the 5' RACE reads again in MiXCR, with one record for every CDR3 protein. The sample has over 65,000 distinct CDR3 sequences, around a tenth seen once. On this clonotype itself: Its antigen is as yet unknown.

Unsorted libraries were generated from 2 million PBMCs held at -80 degrees C. Sequencing was done on a sample of PBMCs. This clonotype was obtained from a man aged 45-60 years in good health.

The CDR3 DNA reads as TGTGCCAGCTCACCACCGAGGACAGCAGCGATTGGAAACACCATATATTTT. Its protein product is CASSPPRTAAIGNTIYF. This chain links TRBV18 with TRBJ1-3, with a tentative D call TRBD1 (6 bases). V lost 0 bases and J lost 3, with 15 bases in between. CDR1 is KGHSH, CDR2 LQKENI, per germline. This CDR3 region has 17 residues.